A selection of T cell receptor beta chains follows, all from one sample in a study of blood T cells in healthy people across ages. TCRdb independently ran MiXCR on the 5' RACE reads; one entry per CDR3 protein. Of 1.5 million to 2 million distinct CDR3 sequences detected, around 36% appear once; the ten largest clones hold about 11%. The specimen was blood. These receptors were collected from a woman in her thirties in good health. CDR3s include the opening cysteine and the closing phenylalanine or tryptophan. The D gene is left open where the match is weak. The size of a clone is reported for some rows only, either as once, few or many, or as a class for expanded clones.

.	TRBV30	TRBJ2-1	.	TGTGCCTGGAAAGGGGGGCCCTACAATGAGCAGTTCTTC	CAWKGGPYNEQFF
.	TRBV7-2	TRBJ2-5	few	TGTGCCAGCAGCTTAGCGGGCCAACCGACCGGGGGCGGGGTACAGTACTTC	CASSLAGQPTGGGVQYF
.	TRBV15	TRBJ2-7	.	TGTGCCACCAGCAGAGATGGCGAGCAGTACTTC	CATSRDGEQYF
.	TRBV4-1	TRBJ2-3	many	TGCGCCAGCAGCCAGGGGCCCCGCACAGATACGCAGTATTTT	CASSQGPRTDTQYF
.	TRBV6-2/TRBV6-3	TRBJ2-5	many	TGTGCCAGCAGTTATGACCGAGAGACCCAGTACTTC	CASSYDRETQYF
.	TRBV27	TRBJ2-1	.	TGTGCCAGCAGCTCGGTCGGGAGCTACAATGAGCAGTTCTTC	CASSSVGSYNEQFF
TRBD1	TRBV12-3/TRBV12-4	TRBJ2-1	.	TGTGCCAGCAGTCGACAGGGCCTGGCAGTACATGAGCAGTTCTTC	CASSRQGLAVHEQFF
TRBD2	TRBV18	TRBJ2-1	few	TGTGCCAGCTCACAGACTAGCGGGAGCGTCGGTGAGCAGTTCTTC	CASSQTSGSVGEQFF
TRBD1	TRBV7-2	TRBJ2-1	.	TGTGCCAACAGCTTCGACAGGGGAAACTACAATGAGCAGTTCTTC	CANSFDRGNYNEQFF
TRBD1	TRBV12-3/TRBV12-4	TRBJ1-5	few	TGTGCCAGCACTGGACAGGGCGATCAGCCCCAGCATTTT	CASTGQGDQPQHF
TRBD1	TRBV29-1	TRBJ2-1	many	TGCACCTACTCCGGGACAGTATACAATGAGCAGTTCTTC	CTYSGTVYNEQFF
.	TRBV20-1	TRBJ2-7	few	TGCAGTGCTACCCCGGGACTTGCCTACGAGCAGTACTTC	CSATPGLAYEQYF
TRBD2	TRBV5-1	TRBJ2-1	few	TGCGCCAGCCACTCCCTAGCGGGAGGGAATTATGAGCAGTTCTTC	CASHSLAGGNYEQFF
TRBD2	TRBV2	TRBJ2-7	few	TGTGCCTGTTCGTCGGGGAGGGGTTACGAGCAGTACTTC	CACSSGRGYEQYF
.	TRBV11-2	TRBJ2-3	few	TGTGCCAGCAGCTTCTCATTTAGCGGAGCTAGCACAGATACGCAGTATTTT	CASSFSFSGASTDTQYF
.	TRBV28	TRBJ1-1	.	TGTGCCAGCAGCCCCGAGGTGTCCCGCCCTGAAGCTTTCTTT	CASSPEVSRPEAFF
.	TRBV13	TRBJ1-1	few	TGTGCCAGCAGCCGCGCCGGGCTCCCGGCGGAGAACACTGAAGCTTTCTTT	CASSRAGLPAENTEAFF
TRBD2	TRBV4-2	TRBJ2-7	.	TGTGCCAGCAGCCACATATCTGCGGGCGGGGGACCTTACGAGCAGTACTTC	CASSHISAGGGPYEQYF
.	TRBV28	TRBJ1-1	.	TGTGCCAGCAGTTTTCTAGTTGAAGCTTTCTTT	CASSFLVEAFF
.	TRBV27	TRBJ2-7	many	TGTGCCAGCAGTTTAAGGAGGGGGGCTAGCTACGAGCAGTACTTC	CASSLRRGASYEQYF
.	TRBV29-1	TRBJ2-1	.	TGCAGCGTTGAACTAGGTTCGGGACTGACCTACAATGAGCAGTTCTTC	CSVELGSGLTYNEQFF
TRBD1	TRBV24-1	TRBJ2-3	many	TGTGCCACCAGTGATTTTAGGGACAGGGGGCAAACAGATACGCAGTATTTT	CATSDFRDRGQTDTQYF
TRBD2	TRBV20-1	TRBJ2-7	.	TGCAGTGCTAGAGCTGATCTTACTAGCGGGAGCGACGAGCAGTACTTC	CSARADLTSGSDEQYF
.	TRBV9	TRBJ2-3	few	TGTGCCAGCAGCGCCCGACTAGACAGCACAGATACGCAGTATTTT	CASSARLDSTDTQYF
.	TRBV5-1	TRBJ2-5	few	TGCGCCAGCAGCTTGGGGGGGGGCCCCAAGACCCAGTACTTC	CASSLGGGPKTQYF
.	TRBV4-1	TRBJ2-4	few	TGCGCCAGCAGCCAACGGGACACCCCAGGACTTCAGTACTTC	CASSQRDTPGLQYF
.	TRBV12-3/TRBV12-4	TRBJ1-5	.	TGTGCCAGCAGCATAGTGAGGGGTCAGCCCCAGCATTTT	CASSIVRGQPQHF
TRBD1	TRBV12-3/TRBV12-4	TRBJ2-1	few	TGTGCCAGCAACCCCGGACAGGGAGAGAAGCAGTTCTTC	CASNPGQGEKQFF
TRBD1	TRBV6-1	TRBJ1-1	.	TGTGCCAGCAGACTCGACGGGACAGAGAACACTGAAGCTTTCTTT	CASRLDGTENTEAFF
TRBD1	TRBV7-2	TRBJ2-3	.	TGTGCCACCCAGCCCGCCGGGACAGTTCGCACAGATACGCAGTATTTT	CATQPAGTVRTDTQYF
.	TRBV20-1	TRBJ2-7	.	TGCAGTGCTACCCGGGGTTTAGCCTCCTACGAGCAGTACTTC	CSATRGLASYEQYF
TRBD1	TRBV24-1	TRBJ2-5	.	TGTGCCACCAGTGATTCCCCGGGACAGGGACAAGAGACCCAGTACTTC	CATSDSPGQGQETQYF
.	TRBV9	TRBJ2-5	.	TGTGCCAGCTCCAAGACAGGAAGGCAAGAGACCCAGTACTTC	CASSKTGRQETQYF
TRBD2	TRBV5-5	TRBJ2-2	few	TGTGCCAGCAGCCCCCGAGGCGGGAGTATTGCGAACACCGGGGAGCTGTTTTTT	CASSPRGGSIANTGELFF
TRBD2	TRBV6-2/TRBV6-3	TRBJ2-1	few	TGTGCCAGCAGCCCCGGGTATGAGCGGGAGAGGGCCAGCTCCTACAATGAGCAGTTCTTC	CASSPGYERERASSYNEQFF
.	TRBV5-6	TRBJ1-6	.	TGTGCCAGCAGCCCCTTGTGGGGGTATAATTCACCCCTCCACTTT	CASSPLWGYNSPLHF
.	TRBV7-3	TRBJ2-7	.	TGTGCCAGCAGCTTGAAGGGAACCCTCCCCTACGAGCAGTACTTC	CASSLKGTLPYEQYF
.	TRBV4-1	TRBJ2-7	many	TGCGCCAGCAGCCAAGCGGGTAGCGGATACTACGAGCAGTACTTC	CASSQAGSGYYEQYF
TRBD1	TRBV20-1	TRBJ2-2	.	TGCAGTGCTAGAACAGGGGGGAGGAACACCGGGGAGCTGTTTTTT	CSARTGGRNTGELFF
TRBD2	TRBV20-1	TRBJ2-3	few	TGCAGTGCTAGTCGGCTAGCGGAGGGAGATACGCAGTATTTT	CSASRLAEGDTQYF
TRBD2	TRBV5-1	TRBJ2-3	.	TGCGCCAGCAGCATGAGAGGCGGGAGGGGTTCCACAGATACGCAGTATTTT	CASSMRGGRGSTDTQYF
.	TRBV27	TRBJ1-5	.	TGTGCCAGCGGGACTAAGAGGGGAGGGGAAAATCAGCCCCAGCATTTT	CASGTKRGGENQPQHF
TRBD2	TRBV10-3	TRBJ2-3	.	TGTGCCATCAAGACTAGCGGGAGTCCAGATACGCAGTATTTT	CAIKTSGSPDTQYF
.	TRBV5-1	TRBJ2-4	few	TGCGCCAGCGGCTCCATAACAGCCGAAAACATTCAGTACTTC	CASGSITAENIQYF
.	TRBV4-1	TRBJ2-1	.	TGCACCAGCAGCACGATGTGGAGACGTGAACGTGAGCAGTTCTTC	CTSSTMWRREREQFF
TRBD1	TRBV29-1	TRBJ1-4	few	TGCAGCGTCTACCTCTCAGGGGGCGCCGGAGGAAAACGGTTTTTT	CSVYLSGGAGGKRFF
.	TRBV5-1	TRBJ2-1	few	TGCGCCGGACGGGATGAGCAGTTCTTC	CAGRDEQFF
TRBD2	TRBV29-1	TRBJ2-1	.	TGCAGCGTTGAAGGCGGGGGAACTTACAATGAGCAGTTCTTC	CSVEGGGTYNEQFF
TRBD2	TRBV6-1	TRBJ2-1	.	TGTGCCAGCAGTGGCGGGACTAGCGGGAGCCTAAGCTCCTACAATGAGCAGTTCTTC	CASSGGTSGSLSSYNEQFF